The source of this T cell receptor beta chain is a study of blood T cell repertoires in COVID-19. As for the study in general: COVID-19 samples from acute and convalescent phases originated in the United States, Italy and Spain. PBMCs, B-cell-depleted T cells, or T cells were the source of the cDNA or gDNA that made up the material.

Per the authors' pipeline: Reference gene primer amplification gave nucleated cell count estimates. The assay was immunoSEQ multiplex PCR, and TCRdb's table has in-frame clones only and misses some. V and J calls plus clone size are reproduced from that table; the DNA served to infer D and trimming. The data show 200,000 to 250,000 clones, with 70% to 90% seen just once and under 4% held by the top ten. The sequence was collected from a man between 18 and 35 years old with active or convalescent COVID-19. Sequencing was done on a sample of peripheral blood.

CDR3 nucleotide sequence: TGTGCCAGTAGTAGGTCCGGGAAAGACTATGGCTACACCTTC. This sequence encodes CASSRSGKDYGYTF. The chain links TRBV19 to TRBJ1-2; no firm D call. The CDR3 contains 14 residues. With 4 bases removed from V and 3 bases from J, the gap between germline ends came to 12 bases. Germline lookup yields CDR1 LNHDA and CDR2 SQIVND (reference sequence).